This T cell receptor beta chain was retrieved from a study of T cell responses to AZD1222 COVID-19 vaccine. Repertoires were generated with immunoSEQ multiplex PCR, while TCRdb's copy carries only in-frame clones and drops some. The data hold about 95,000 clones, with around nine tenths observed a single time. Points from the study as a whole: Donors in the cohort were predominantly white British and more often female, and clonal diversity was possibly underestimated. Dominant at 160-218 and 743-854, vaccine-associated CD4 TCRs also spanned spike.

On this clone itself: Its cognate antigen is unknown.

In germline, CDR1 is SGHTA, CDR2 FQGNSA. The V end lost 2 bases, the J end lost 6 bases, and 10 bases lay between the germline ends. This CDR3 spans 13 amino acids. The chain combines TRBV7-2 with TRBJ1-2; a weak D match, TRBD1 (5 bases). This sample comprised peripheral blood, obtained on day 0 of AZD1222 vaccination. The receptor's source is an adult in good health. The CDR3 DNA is TGTGCCAGCAGCTTATCAGGGTTGAATGGCTACACCTTC. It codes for CASSLSGLNGYTF.